The present TCR beta chain was sequenced within a study of cytomegalovirus exposure and HLA in healthy donors. Study details: Earlier findings included more than 95 million unique TCR beta sequences obtained from 150 million to 200 million T cells. Study results and limitations: Reportedly, a later analysis found an Asian-associated ancestry cluster had fewer N-insertions than the roughly 670-donor mean.

PCR amplification relied on 60 Vbeta primers (plus 13 Jbeta primers). Measured with immunoSEQ multiplex PCR; TCRdb has only the in-frame clones, and not every one. In the table there are about 120,000 clones, around three quarters of which are singletons. About this clone itself: No antigen is known for it.

The sequenced sample was PBMCs. The TCR was taken from a woman aged 25 to 39 in good health and CMV-seropositive.

The CDR3 here is CASSQETVVADTQYF. Here the CDR3 DNA reads TGTGCCAGCAGCCAAGAAACAGTGGTGGCAGATACGCAGTATTTT. The J gene is TRBJ2-3, the V gene TRBV4-2, with D uncertain. Germline loops: CDR1 LGHNA, CDR2 YNFKEQ. The ends were cut back, 0 bases at V and 4 bases at J, with 11 bases in the middle. The CDR3 is made up of 15 amino acids.